The entry that follows covers one T cell receptor beta chain sequence. Its antigen is unknown. Read sequence stops 3 residues before the CDR3 end, and the germline J gene provides the missing end. TCR beta CDR3 regions were amplified by multiplex PCR from an average of roughly 1,200 ng genomic DNA per sample using the immunoSEQ assay. The assay corrected primer bias using a complete synthetic TCR repertoire to establish an amplification baseline. Amplicons were sequenced on the Illumina platform. On the study's bioinformatics: Error correction of the sequences involved clustering with frequency ratios plus a modified nearest-neighbor algorithm, after which the sequences were analyzed in the immunoSEQ Analyzer using IMGT gene definitions. At each rarefaction depth, TCR richness and evenness were averaged over 20 rarefaction repeats, and samples with fewer sequences than the depth were excluded. Wilcoxon rank sum tests with FDR correction were used to compare relative abundances of V, D and J genes between the groups. In the blinded duplicates, the intraclass correlation was about 95% for TCR richness and averaged about 80% across approximately 60 gene segments. The clones in this table, taken by TCRdb from immuneACCESS, are in-frame only. Not every clone is retained; where verified, under half of the shortfall comes from an unresolved V gene, and the cause of the rest is unknown. The D gene and trimming were derived from the DNA, and the V and J assignments and clone size from that table. The sample table records about 48,000 clones. The ten largest clones add up to roughly 1.6% of the sample.

These data come from a study of T cells in women clearing cervical HPV infection (dated by TCRdb to the late 2010s). A note on the overall study: The cases were 20 to 30 women with histologically confirmed HPV16-related CIN3 or worse, and 2 of those women had invasive cancers. The controls were around 26 women whose single incident HPV16 infection cleared within 12 months with no development of precancer or cancer. Blood from cases was drawn at the visit where the lesion was first identified, while blood from controls was drawn once the infection was no longer detected. Among cases, blood sampling occurred a median of 149 days after lesion detection, with an interquartile range of roughly 85 to 200 days. Because only a few women had HLA typing data, the possibility that HLA type acted as a confounder could not be ruled out. This exploratory proof-of-principle case-control study, nested within the Guanacaste HPV Natural History Study in Costa Rica, compared TCR repertoires among women with different cervical HPV16 outcomes. Cases were matched to controls by age within five years and by the year the sample was collected. A median age of approximately 30 years was observed in cases versus roughly 38 in controls, and no significant differences in baseline characteristics were found. The parent cohort enrolled some 10,000 women aged 18 or older in Guanacaste, Costa Rica, during about 1993 to 1995 and followed them for 7 to 8 years. As quality controls, five blinded duplicates were added to each group, bringing the total to 60 or so samples made up of approximately 50 participants and some ten replicates.

Study-wide conclusions, independent of this receptor: By combining richness with V gene abundances, random forest classifiers separated cases from controls with an estimated AUC of about 0.82. CIN3+ cases had significantly higher TCR repertoire richness than controls across sequencing depths, but evenness did not differ between the groups. TRBV6-7 relative abundance was lower in cases than in controls (0.11% versus 0.16%; Bonferroni P = 0.0008). Because T-cell numbers per sample were unknown, differences in richness could reflect varying T-cell content rather than repertoire biology. The cross-sectional design could not show whether associations preceded infection or resulted from it; effector/memory subsets and HPV-specific T cells were not isolated.

Every participant had a single incident cervical HPV16 infection, and women with prevalent HPV16 infections were excluded. Cervical HPV DNA was detected by MY09/MY11 PCR and genotyped by dot-blot hybridization. Around 15 mL of heparinized blood were centrifuged, and the buffy coat was aliquoted, frozen at -30°C, then stored at -80°C. Genomic DNA was extracted from buffy coat specimens using QIAGEN kits. The CDR3 has 14 amino acids, counting the end cysteine and phenylalanine. The CDR3 was read in part: 33 bases, with the frame set at base 1. CDR1 and CDR2 are read off the germline V gene as LGHNA and YNFKEQ. V was cut back by 4 bases and J by 0 bases, leaving a gap of 9 bases between them.

This receptor was identified in a woman between 18 and 75 years old with a cervical HPV16 infection that either progressed to CIN3+ or cleared (not recorded which). The rearrangement joined TRBV4-2 to TRBJ1-1; the D segment cannot be called with confidence. Sequenced sample: blood buffy coat. CDR3 DNA (partial): TGTGCCAGCAGCCTCAGACAAGTGAACACTGAA. It encodes CASSLRQVNTE. The whole CDR3 sequence reads CASSLRQVNTEAFF.